This T cell receptor beta chain was sequenced during a study of blood T cells in healthy people across ages. Study-wide points: Lack of knowledge of donor CMV status possibly confounded expanded clonotype changes. A conclusive naive versus antigen-experienced comparison was prevented by the unsorted PBMCs.

Unmatched junction bases numbered 14, after V lost 6 bases and J lost 7 bases. Germline V gene sequence: CDR1 MNHEY, CDR2 SVGEGT. This CDR3 region has 15 residues. For the second PCR, which ran for roughly 6 to 12 cycles, a sample-barcoded 5' primer and a J-beta primer mix were used. TCRdb reprocessed the 5' RACE reads via MiXCR and lists one record per CDR3 protein. The sample records approximately 1,000,000 distinct CDR3 sequences, about two fifths being singletons. With regard to this clonotype: Its antigen is unknown.

Sequencing was done on a sample of blood. The chain is built from TRBV6-2 or TRBV6-3 and TRBJ2-7, with 8 bases fitting TRBD2. This TCR derives from a man in his late teens or twenties in good health. The CDR3 DNA sequence: TGTGCCAGCAGCCGGGACGGGGGGGCCATCAATGAGCAGTACTTC. This sequence encodes CASSRDGGAINEQYF.